The 8 T cell receptor beta chains reported below all come from one sample, sequenced in a study of blood T cell repertoires in COVID-19. TCRdb keeps only in-frame clones here, not all; method: immunoSEQ multiplex PCR. Seen here are a few hundred thousand clones, around 83% observed once, and the top ten hold under 7%. The material sequenced was PBMCs or T cells enriched from blood (not recorded which). Receptors were obtained from a woman between 50 and 59 years old who had been exposed to COVID-19.

About this clone: An end of the junction differs from the germline gene, which may be a read error. The rearrangement uses TRBV29-1 and TRBJ2-5; a possible D gene is TRBD2 (5 bases). This CDR3 has 13 amino acids. Germline V lookup: CDR1 SQVTM, CDR2 ANQGSEA. The CDR3 here is CSVEGFAREAQYF. The CDR3 DNA follows: TGCAGCGTCGAGGGATTCGCAAGAGAGGCCCAGTACTTC.

The gene calls are TRBV24-1 and TRBJ2-5, with D maybe TRBD2 (5 bases). This CDR3 is 13 amino acids long. Trimming removed 0 bases from V and 5 bases from J, with 6 bases in between. CDR1 KGHDR and CDR2 SFDVKD come from the germline V gene. The CDR3 DNA reads TGTGCCACCAGTGATTTGGAGGGTGAGACCCAGTACTTC. It is translated as CATSDLEGETQYF.

J is TRBJ1-1 and V is TRBV10-3; D unresolved. V was pared by 8 bases and J by 8 bases, with 12 bases between. The CDR3 extends over 11 amino acids. Germline CDR1 reads ENHRY; CDR2 reads SYGVKD. Here the CDR3 DNA reads TGTGCCATCGGAGTACGGTCAGAAGCTTTCTTT. This codes for CAIGVRSEAFF.

This chain uses TRBV7-3 with TRBJ1-1; a possible D gene is TRBD1 (5 bases). CDR3 length: 13 amino acids. Trimming stripped 5 bases from V and 1 base from J, with 8 bases between. Germline V gene lookup returns CDR1 SGHTA and CDR2 FQGTGA. The CDR3 sequence: CASSPTENTEAFF. CDR3 bases: TGTGCCAGCAGCCCGACAGAGAACACTGAAGCTTTCTTT.

The CDR3 nucleotides read TGTGCCAGCAGCATCTTGGGGGGGACCGGGGAGCTGTTTTTT. Translated: CASSILGGTGELFF. The chain recombines TRBV5-4 with TRBJ2-2; TRBD2 matches 7 bases. Trimming took 4 bases from V and 5 from J; bases not matched to a gene: 5. CDR1 is SGHNT, CDR2 YYREEE, per germline (reference sequence). There are 14 residues in the CDR3.

The chain carries TRBV7-2 and TRBJ1-1; 8 bases align to TRBD1. The J segment lost 5 bases and the V segment lost 6 bases, leaving 8 bases of the junction unmatched. Germline V gene sequence: CDR1 SGHTA, CDR2 FQGNSA. The CDR3 contains 14 residues. The CDR3 bases are TGTGCCAGCAGTCCAGGGGGCTCGGGGACTGAAGCTTTCTTT. Encoded protein: CASSPGGSGTEAFF. Looking up the rest from reference TRBV7-2 and TRBJ1-1 gives the full variable domain: GAGVSQSPSNKVTEKGKDVELRCDPISGHTALYWYRQSLGQGLEFLIYFQGNSAPDKSGLPSDRFSAERTGGSVSTLTIQRTQQEDSAVYLCASSPGGSGTEAFFGQGTRLTVV.

The chain recombines TRBV5-5 with TRBJ1-1; no reliable D call. Trimming took 0 bases from V and 0 from J, leaving 3 bases between them. This CDR3 is built from 13 residues. In germline, CDR1 is SGHKS, CDR2 YYEKEE (reference sequence). CDR3 nucleotides: TGTGCCAGCAGCTTGGCTGTGAACACTGAAGCTTTCTTT. This gives the protein CASSLAVNTEAFF.

The chain links TRBV5-1 to TRBJ2-1; D is undetermined. Germline-derived CDR1 and CDR2 are SGHRS and YFSETQ. V was clipped by 0 bases and J by 8 bases, with 6 bases between them. The CDR3 length is 12 residues. Here the CDR3 DNA reads TGCGCCAGCAGCTTGGTCCTAGATGAGCAGTTCTTC. It codes for CASSLVLDEQFF.